This note documents a single T cell receptor beta chain sequence. In its sample, this clonotype was seen many times. Its recognized antigen is unknown. Per-base qualities were not stored, and no clone one base away is much larger. The data stem from a study of identical twins (dated by TCRdb to 2015 to 2016). With regard to the full study: To test whether fetal clonotypes persist, this study deep-sequenced TCR alpha and beta repertoires from monozygotic twins, from unrelated adults of various ages, and from cord blood. Replicate twin experiments were performed at different times using different library preparation protocols to rule out contamination. Results and caveats for the whole study, not just this receptor: Because the same donors could not be followed over many years, the conclusions depended on cross-sectional statistical analysis. Recombination models systematically underestimated out-of-frame TCR alpha sharing in monozygotic twins but agreed with sharing between unrelated individuals. Zero-insertion analyses could be partly confounded by invariant T cells such as MAIT and iNKT, though diverse VJ usage argued against such confounding for most clonotypes. Compared with coincidental sharing between unrelated individuals, out-of-frame TCR alpha sequences shared between twins showed an excess of sequences with low generation probability. In beta out-of-frame sequences, excess twin sharing was weaker, because having fewer shared sequences lowered the signal-to-noise ratio. Abundant cord blood beta clonotypes had fewer insertions, young adult naive repertoires showed a similar but weaker trend, and memory repertoires showed no such trend.

The CDR3 contains 14 residues, cysteine and phenylalanine counted. Solely the CDR3 DNA is kept, with 42 bases framed from the first base. CDR1 SGHAT and CDR2 FQNNGV were looked up in the germline V gene. V is trimmed back by 8 bases and J by 3 bases, and the junction contains 6 bases that no gene match accounts for. Library creation used 5' RACE. Sequencing relied on an Illumina HiSeq 2000. A universal primer binding site was introduced by template switching, and a unique molecular identifier was present in the final cDNA, enabling accurate counting of TCR cDNA molecules. First-strand cDNA for TCR alpha and beta chains was synthesized from specific primers in the conserved constant-segment region. To control for contamination, each cDNA library was double barcoded with a SMART-Mk sample barcode plus Illumina barcodes. TruSeq adapter sequences and Illumina sample barcodes were added in two successive PCR steps. The TCR alpha and beta cDNA libraries were sequenced on the Illumina HiSeq platform using custom primers. On the authors' methods: Raw reads were processed with MiGEC to extract unique molecular identifiers, and MiXCR was used to determine CDR3 positions. For each individual, recombination models were inferred using an EM algorithm with the repgenHMM and IGoR tools. The tcR package in R was used for shared clonotype analysis, with sharing normalized by the product of cloneset sizes. To study raw recombination free of thymic and clonal selection effects, out-of-frame nonproductive sequences were analyzed. In-frame beta chains were kept once TCRdb had trimmed the public reads at Q25 with fastp and called clones with MiXCR. All rows with the same CDR3 protein become a single entry with the most common DNA and genes. TCRdb's processing, not the study's, gives the V and J calls here. A total of 450,000 or so distinct CDR3 sequences appear in this sample, 18% of them only once. 12% of the sample is in the top ten clones.

Only healthy Caucasian donors were included. The study also sequenced three unrelated non-twin adults: a male aged 18 to 30, a male aged 50 to 60 and a female aged 50 to 60. Miltenyi CD45RO+ enrichment and human naive T-cell isolation kits were used to isolate memory (CD45RO+) and naive T cells from PBMC. The sequence was collected from a man over 45 in good health. The chain couples TRBV11-2 to TRBJ1-1; TRBD1 lines up with 10 middle nucleotides. Sequencing used naive T cells sorted from blood. This specimen's cell subset or site label, per the study, means: cells isolated with a human naive T-cell isolation kit. The DNA is TGTGCCAGCGGGACAGGGGCGTCCCACACTGAAGCTTTCTTT. This sequence encodes CASGTGASHTEAFF.